A single sample gave rise to the 13 T cell receptor beta chains below, sequenced in a study of breast tumors, draining lymph nodes, adjacent tissues. TCRdb passed the multiplex PCR reads through MiXCR, listing each CDR3 protein once. Among around 230,000 distinct CDR3 sequences listed, approximately 36% were seen once. The lymph nodes were axillary draining lymph nodes from breast cancer patients. The material sequenced was axillary lymph node tissue. Receptor source: a female donor with breast cancer. Some clones in this sample may be carry-over from other donors' samples.

Details on this clonotype: One base away lies a much larger clone, so this may be a sequencing read error. V gene TRBV5-6 combines with J gene TRBJ1-6; D is unclear. The CDR3 is 16 residues long. Germline V gene data show CDR1 as SGHDT and CDR2 as YYEEEE. The CDR3 loop reads CAGSLGRSPFGSPLHF. CDR3 DNA: TGTGCCGGCAGCTTGGGCAGGTCCCCCTTCGGTTCACCCCTCCACTTT.

The chain links TRBV20-1 to TRBJ2-3; the match to TRBD2 covers 7 bases. The CDR3 totals 15 residues. The ends lost 6 bases at V and 0 bases at J; junction bases unmatched: 9. The germline gives CDR1 DFQATT, CDR2 SNEGSKA (reference sequence). The CDR3 nucleotides are TGCAGTGCCGCGTCCCTAGCGGATAGCACAGATACGCAGTATTTT. This gives the protein CSAASLADSTDTQYF.

Regarding this clonotype: Given the absence of the conserved phenylalanine or tryptophan at the CDR3 end, a read error is likely. The chain couples TRBV5-8 to TRBJ1-6, with D possibly being TRBD1 (5 bases). Looked up from germline, CDR1 is SGHTS and CDR2 is YDEGEE. CDR3 size: 14 residues. The CDR3 coding sequence is TGCGCCAGCAGCTTGGACATTAATAATTCACCCCTCCACCTT. Its protein product is CASSLDINNSPLHL.

This clonotype was detected ten times or more. V and J are TRBV9 and TRBJ1-4; possibly TRBD1 for D (6 bases). This CDR3 is built from 17 residues. Germline CDR1 and CDR2: SGDLS and YYNGEE. The V gene lost 4 bases and the J gene lost 6 bases, with 22 bases spanning the gap. The CDR3 region is CASSPRGGGSGDEKLFF. The CDR3 region has the DNA TGTGCCAGCAGCCCCCGAGGGGGAGGGTCGGGTGATGAAAAACTGTTTTTT.

The chain carries TRBV15 and TRBJ1-5; tentative D call: TRBD1 (6 bases). Germline values: CDR1 LNHNV, CDR2 YYDKDF (reference sequence). The CDR3 has 17 residues. V was trimmed by 0 bases and J by 1 base, leaving 13 bases between them. CDR3 sequence reads: CATSREPQGVSNQPQHF. Written as DNA, the CDR3 is TGTGCCACCAGCAGAGAGCCACAGGGTGTGAGCAATCAGCCCCAGCATTTT.

This clonotype was detected many times. This sequence joins TRBV20-1 and TRBJ2-7; the D gene is possibly TRBD1 (5 bases). The V and J ends lost 1 base and 0 bases respectively, with 10 bases between them. The germline V gene encodes CDR1 DFQATT and CDR2 SNEGSKA (reference sequence). The CDR3 extends over 14 amino acids. The CDR3 bases are TGCAGTGCTAGAGTGACAGTGACCTCCTACGAGCAGTACTTC. Translating it yields CSARVTVTSYEQYF.

This clonotype was picked up a small number of times. This may be a read error: a much more frequent sequence differs by one nucleotide. This chain joins TRBV12-3 or TRBV12-4 and TRBJ2-2; D gene unclear. The CDR3 has 14 residues. CDR3 DNA: TGTACCAGCAGCCTGACAACGCCCACCGGGGAGCTGTTTTTT. Encoded protein: CTSSLTTPTGELFF.

The chain uses TRBV12-3 or TRBV12-4 and TRBJ2-6, with 10 bases lining up with TRBD2. The CDR3 spans 12 residues. Trimming took 4 bases from V and 15 from J; bases not matched to a gene: 3. CDR3 loop: CASSSRTSGLTF. CDR3 DNA sequence: TGTGCCAGCAGTTCGCGGACTAGCGGCCTGACTTTC.

In the case of this clonotype: A much larger clone is a single base away; this may be a read error. This CDR3 fails to terminate in the conserved phenylalanine or tryptophan, so it likely reflects a read error. The chain combines TRBV10-3 with TRBJ1-2, with TRBD1 matching over 8 bases. The J segment lost 8 bases and the V segment lost 10 bases, leaving 9 bases of the junction unmatched. Germline assignment: CDR1 ENHRY and CDR2 SYGVKD. The CDR3 is 12 amino acids. In DNA, the CDR3 is TGTGCCAGCGAGACAGGGGCTTCCGGCTACACCCTC. Amino acids: CASETGASGYTL.

This clonotype came up many times. The CDR3 region has the DNA TGTGCCAGTAGTGCGACTAGCGGGACGGGCAATGAGCAGTTCTTC. This codes for CASSATSGTGNEQFF. The chain carries TRBV19 and TRBJ2-1, with 11 positions matching TRBD2. V shed 5 bases and J 6 bases; nucleotides not matched to a gene: 6. The CDR3 contains 15 residues. The germline gives CDR1 LNHDA, CDR2 SQIVND (reference sequence).

The chain couples TRBV28 to TRBJ2-7; tentatively, D is TRBD1 (5 bases). CDR1 and CDR2 from the germline V gene are MDHEN and SYDVKM. The CDR3 has 14 amino acids. V shed 3 bases and J shed 9 bases, with 18 bases lying between them. For the CDR3, the DNA is TGTGCCAGCAGTTTCGACAGAACAACGCTAGTGCAGTACTTC. Translating it yields CASSFDRTTLVQYF. Filled out from reference TRBV28 and TRBJ2-7, the complete variable domain reads DVKVTQSSRYLVKRTGEKVFLECVQDMDHENMFWYRQDPGLGLRLIYFSYDVKMKEKGDIPEGYSVSREKKERFSLILESASTNQTSMYLCASSFDRTTLVQYFGPGTRLTVT.

This chain joins TRBV7-2 and TRBJ2-3; 10 bases align to TRBD2. Per germline, CDR1 SGHTA and CDR2 FQGNSA. The J segment lost 3 bases and the V segment lost 2 bases, leaving 5 bases of the junction unmatched. The CDR3 totals 16 residues. CDR3 sequence (DNA): TGTGCCAGCAGCTTAATGAGCGGGGGGGCAACAGATACGCAGTATTTT. Its protein is CASSLMSGGATDTQYF.

This clonotype appeared a single time. The V call is TRBV20-1, the J call TRBJ1-2, with TRBD1 as a possible D gene (5 bases). V lost 3 bases and J 4 bases, leaving 15 bases between the germline ends. CDR1 is DFQATT, CDR2 SNEGSKA, per germline (reference sequence). This CDR3 is 14 amino acids long. The CDR3 nucleotides are TGCAGTGCTAGGGTGACAGAATCAGTCTATGGCTACACCTTC. Its translation is CSARVTESVYGYTF.